A selection of T cell receptor beta chains follows, all from one sample in a study of control samples from healthy donors and cancer patients. The protocol was immunoSEQ multiplex PCR, while the TCRdb copy is restricted to in-frame clones and leaves out a portion. The sample shows tens of thousands of clones, around 90% of them seen only once. The sequenced material came from PBMCs. The receptors stem from a man aged 60-69 years with head and neck cancer. CDR3s include the opening cysteine and the closing phenylalanine or tryptophan. Fields, in order: D gene, J gene, V gene, clone size, CDR3 DNA, CDR3 protein. A D gene is named only where the DNA matches it firmly. Size tells how often a clone was seen (once, few, many) or the class of an expanded clone, and some rows leave it out.

d_call: TRBD2
j_call: TRBJ2-7
v_call: TRBV6-5
clone_size: .
cdr3_nt: TGTGCCAGCAGTTACTCGATTAGCGGGGGGGCCTGGGAGCAGTACTTC
cdr3_aa: CASSYSISGGAWEQYF

d_call: TRBD1
j_call: TRBJ2-1
v_call: TRBV5-1
clone_size: once
cdr3_nt: TGCGCCAGCAGCTTGGGACAGGGCCTGGGTGAGCAGTTCTTC
cdr3_aa: CASSLGQGLGEQFF

d_call: TRBD2
j_call: TRBJ2-6
v_call: TRBV7-2
clone_size: .
cdr3_nt: TGTGCCAGCAGCTTAATAGCGGGGGGGTCAGGGGCCAACGTCCTGACTTTC
cdr3_aa: CASSLIAGGSGANVLTF

d_call: .
j_call: TRBJ2-5
v_call: TRBV28
clone_size: once
cdr3_nt: TGTGCCAGCAGTTTAGATGTAATCGGGCGAGAGACCCAGTACTTC
cdr3_aa: CASSLDVIGRETQYF

d_call: .
j_call: TRBJ2-3
v_call: TRBV5-1
clone_size: .
cdr3_nt: TGCGCCAGCAGCTTGCAGGGCGGAACCCGCACAGATACGCAGTATTTT
cdr3_aa: CASSLQGGTRTDTQYF

d_call: TRBD1
j_call: TRBJ2-2
v_call: TRBV2
clone_size: .
cdr3_nt: TGTGCCAGCAGCCCGGGACAGGGGGCCGGGGAGCTGTTTTTT
cdr3_aa: CASSPGQGAGELFF

d_call: TRBD1
j_call: TRBJ1-5
v_call: TRBV19
clone_size: few
cdr3_nt: TGTGCCAGTAGGAAACCGACAGGGGGGGGACAGCCCCAGCATTTT
cdr3_aa: CASRKPTGGGQPQHF

d_call: TRBD2
j_call: TRBJ2-7
v_call: TRBV6-5
clone_size: .
cdr3_nt: TGTGCCAGCAGGAATGGACTAGCGGGACCCTACGAGCAGTACTTC
cdr3_aa: CASRNGLAGPYEQYF

d_call: TRBD1
j_call: TRBJ2-7
v_call: TRBV7-2
clone_size: .
cdr3_nt: TGTGCCAGCAGCTTGGGTCTGGGACAGGGGTACGAGCAGTACTTC
cdr3_aa: CASSLGLGQGYEQYF

d_call: TRBD2
j_call: TRBJ2-1
v_call: TRBV5-4
clone_size: .
cdr3_nt: TGTGCCAGCAGCTTGGGCCGGGAGGGCAATGAGCAGTTCTTC
cdr3_aa: CASSLGREGNEQFF

d_call: .
j_call: TRBJ2-3
v_call: TRBV11-3
clone_size: .
cdr3_nt: TGTGCCACCGTCCGGTGGGCATCGAGCACAGATACGCAGTATTTT
cdr3_aa: CATVRWASSTDTQYF

d_call: .
j_call: TRBJ1-6
v_call: TRBV9
clone_size: .
cdr3_nt: TGTGCCAGCAGCCCCAGTCCGGGACACATTAATTCACCCCTCCACTTT
cdr3_aa: CASSPSPGHINSPLHF

d_call: TRBD1
j_call: TRBJ1-2
v_call: TRBV28
clone_size: .
cdr3_nt: TGTGCCAGCAGTTTAACACAGGGGGTCGGGGGCTACACCTTC
cdr3_aa: CASSLTQGVGGYTF

d_call: .
j_call: TRBJ2-1
v_call: TRBV3-1/TRBV3-2
clone_size: .
cdr3_nt: TGTGCCAGCAGCCAAGGCCGAGGCAATGAGCAGTTCTTC
cdr3_aa: CASSQGRGNEQFF

d_call: TRBD1
j_call: TRBJ1-5
v_call: TRBV15
clone_size: .
cdr3_nt: TGTGCCACCAGCAGAGCGGACAGGGTTGAGCAGCCCCAGCATTTT
cdr3_aa: CATSRADRVEQPQHF

d_call: .
j_call: TRBJ2-3
v_call: TRBV6-2/TRBV6-3
clone_size: .
cdr3_nt: TGTGCCAGCAGTTACTCGAACGTGGCTATTCCGCAGTATTTT
cdr3_aa: CASSYSNVAIPQYF

d_call: TRBD1
j_call: TRBJ2-7
v_call: TRBV10-3
clone_size: .
cdr3_nt: TGTGCCATCAGTGAGCGGGACAGGGGGCCCTACGAGCAGTACTTC
cdr3_aa: CAISERDRGPYEQYF

d_call: .
j_call: TRBJ2-6
v_call: TRBV9
clone_size: once
cdr3_nt: TGTGCCAGCGAAAGCCGCCCTGGGGCCAACGTCCTGACTTTC
cdr3_aa: CASESRPGANVLTF

d_call: .
j_call: TRBJ1-1
v_call: TRBV5-6
clone_size: .
cdr3_nt: TGTGCCAGCAGCTTGGGGACGGTGAACACTGAAGCTTTCTTT
cdr3_aa: CASSLGTVNTEAFF

d_call: TRBD2
j_call: TRBJ2-2
v_call: TRBV7-2
clone_size: once
cdr3_nt: TGTGCCAGCAGCTCCTCGGGACTAGCGGGGGGACTCACCGGGGAGCTGTTTTTT
cdr3_aa: CASSSSGLAGGLTGELFF

d_call: TRBD2
j_call: TRBJ2-1
v_call: TRBV2
clone_size: .
cdr3_nt: TGTGCCAGCAGTGAAACTAGCGGGAGTTTCGATGAGCAGTTCTTC
cdr3_aa: CASSETSGSFDEQFF

d_call: .
j_call: TRBJ1-1
v_call: TRBV5-1
clone_size: few
cdr3_nt: TGCGCCAGCAGCTTGGACGGACCGAACACTGAAGCTTTCTTT
cdr3_aa: CASSLDGPNTEAFF

d_call: TRBD2
j_call: TRBJ2-3
v_call: TRBV11-2
clone_size: .
cdr3_nt: TGTGCCAGCAGCTCGGTAGCGGGAAGATCTACAGATACGCAGTATTTT
cdr3_aa: CASSSVAGRSTDTQYF

d_call: .
j_call: TRBJ1-4
v_call: TRBV5-8
clone_size: .
cdr3_nt: TGTGCCAGCAGCTTGGACCTCCTCTTCGGAAAACTGTTTTTT
cdr3_aa: CASSLDLLFGKLFF

d_call: .
j_call: TRBJ2-2
v_call: TRBV6-5
clone_size: .
cdr3_nt: TGTGCCAGCAGTTACAGACTAGATCACGGGGAGCTGTTTTTT
cdr3_aa: CASSYRLDHGELFF

d_call: .
j_call: TRBJ2-2
v_call: TRBV7-2
clone_size: .
cdr3_nt: TGTGCCAGCAGCTTAGGAAGAACCGGGGAGCTGTTTTTT
cdr3_aa: CASSLGRTGELFF

d_call: .
j_call: TRBJ1-5
v_call: TRBV19
clone_size: .
cdr3_nt: TGTGCCAGTAGTATCCCGGGGGCCAATCAGCCCCAGCATTTT
cdr3_aa: CASSIPGANQPQHF

d_call: .
j_call: TRBJ2-5
v_call: TRBV15
clone_size: .
cdr3_nt: TGTGCCACCAGCCGGGCAGAGACCCAGTACTTC
cdr3_aa: CATSRAETQYF

d_call: .
j_call: TRBJ2-3
v_call: TRBV3-1/TRBV3-2
clone_size: .
cdr3_nt: TGTGCCAGCAGCCCGTTTAGCACAGATACGCAGTATTTT
cdr3_aa: CASSPFSTDTQYF

d_call: .
j_call: TRBJ1-5
v_call: TRBV28
clone_size: .
cdr3_nt: TGTGCCAGCAGTCGCGAGGGTCCAGGGGTGCGCAATCAGCCCCAGCATTTT
cdr3_aa: CASSREGPGVRNQPQHF

d_call: .
j_call: TRBJ2-2
v_call: TRBV3-1/TRBV3-2
clone_size: .
cdr3_nt: TGTGCCAGCAGCCTTCACATCGGGGAGCTGTTTTTT
cdr3_aa: CASSLHIGELFF

d_call: .
j_call: TRBJ2-2
v_call: TRBV18
clone_size: .
cdr3_nt: TGTGCCAGCTCACCATATACGGACACCGCGAACACCGGGGAGCTGTTTTTT
cdr3_aa: CASSPYTDTANTGELFF

d_call: .
j_call: TRBJ1-1
v_call: TRBV18
clone_size: .
cdr3_nt: TGTGCCAGTCGAACAGGGAACACTGAAGCTTTCTTT
cdr3_aa: CASRTGNTEAFF

d_call: TRBD1
j_call: TRBJ2-6
v_call: TRBV3-1/TRBV3-2
clone_size: .
cdr3_nt: TGTGCCAGCAGACCGGGACAGGGGGCGCTTGGGGCCAACGTCCTGACTTTC
cdr3_aa: CASRPGQGALGANVLTF

d_call: .
j_call: TRBJ1-4
v_call: TRBV4-3
clone_size: .
cdr3_nt: TGCGCCAGCAGCCAAGACGTGGGGGGCAACAGGGCAGGGGATGAAAAACTGTTTTTT
cdr3_aa: CASSQDVGGNRAGDEKLFF

d_call: TRBD2
j_call: TRBJ2-1
v_call: TRBV18
clone_size: .
cdr3_nt: TGTGCCAGCTCACCACAGGGACTAGCGGACAATGAGCAGTTCTTC
cdr3_aa: CASSPQGLADNEQFF

d_call: .
j_call: TRBJ1-5
v_call: TRBV2
clone_size: once
cdr3_nt: TGTGCCAGCAAATGGGGGAGTTATAGCAATCAGCCCCAGCATTTT
cdr3_aa: CASKWGSYSNQPQHF

d_call: TRBD1
j_call: TRBJ1-6
v_call: TRBV28
clone_size: .
cdr3_nt: TGTGCCAGCAGTTTGCGAGACAGGGACAATTCACCCCTCCACTTT
cdr3_aa: CASSLRDRDNSPLHF

d_call: TRBD2
j_call: TRBJ2-5
v_call: TRBV5-1
clone_size: .
cdr3_nt: TGCGCCAGCAGGCCGGGACTAGCGGGGGAGACCCAGTACTTC
cdr3_aa: CASRPGLAGETQYF

d_call: .
j_call: TRBJ1-5
v_call: TRBV19
clone_size: once
cdr3_nt: TGTGCCAGTAGTATTGCCAGCCTCTACCAGCCCCAGCATTTT
cdr3_aa: CASSIASLYQPQHF

d_call: .
j_call: TRBJ1-5
v_call: TRBV7-8
clone_size: .
cdr3_nt: TGTGCCAGCAGCCTAGCCATAACCGGGGTCAATAGCAATCAGCCCCAGCATTTT
cdr3_aa: CASSLAITGVNSNQPQHF

d_call: .
j_call: TRBJ2-7
v_call: TRBV10-2
clone_size: .
cdr3_nt: TGCGCCACTCTCGGGGGCGAGGCCTACGAGCAGTACTTC
cdr3_aa: CATLGGEAYEQYF

d_call: TRBD1
j_call: TRBJ1-2
v_call: TRBV28
clone_size: once
cdr3_nt: TGTGCCAGCAGGGCGGGGACAGGGAGGGTAGGCTACACCTTC
cdr3_aa: CASRAGTGRVGYTF

d_call: .
j_call: TRBJ1-2
v_call: TRBV7-9
clone_size: .
cdr3_nt: TGTGCCAGCAGCTATACCGGGACAACTAACTATGGCTACACCTTC
cdr3_aa: CASSYTGTTNYGYTF

d_call: .
j_call: TRBJ1-5
v_call: TRBV28
clone_size: .
cdr3_nt: TGTGCCAGCACTCCCCCGGGCGGCTATCAGCCCCAGCATTTT
cdr3_aa: CASTPPGGYQPQHF

d_call: .
j_call: TRBJ1-6
v_call: TRBV4-2
clone_size: .
cdr3_nt: TGTGCCAGCAGCCAAGACATCGATGGGGCCCTGAATTCACCCCTCCACTTT
cdr3_aa: CASSQDIDGALNSPLHF

d_call: TRBD2
j_call: TRBJ2-3
v_call: TRBV9
clone_size: .
cdr3_nt: TGTGCCAGCAGCGTAGAGGTCCTAGCGGGAGGTGTAACAGATACGCAGTATTTT
cdr3_aa: CASSVEVLAGGVTDTQYF

d_call: TRBD2
j_call: TRBJ2-3
v_call: TRBV5-8
clone_size: .
cdr3_nt: TGTGCCAGCAGCTTACTAGCGGAGCGCACAGATACGCAGTATTTT
cdr3_aa: CASSLLAERTDTQYF

d_call: .
j_call: TRBJ1-1
v_call: TRBV5-1
clone_size: .
cdr3_nt: TGCGCCAGCAGCCAAAAGCACGATACGACTGAAGCTTTCTTT
cdr3_aa: CASSQKHDTTEAFF

d_call: .
j_call: TRBJ1-1
v_call: TRBV10-2
clone_size: .
cdr3_nt: TGCGCCAGCAGCGAGACAGGGAACACTGAAGCTTTCTTT
cdr3_aa: CASSETGNTEAFF